These 9 T cell receptor beta chains came from one sample sequenced in a study of glioma-infiltrating T cells. Amplification of TCR alpha and beta CDR3 regions from RNA used iRepertoire nested multiplex PCR. TCRdb re-analysed the multiplex PCR reads in MiXCR, keeping a single row per CDR3 protein. This sample yields about 130,000 distinct CDR3 sequences, of which roughly 25% are seen a single time; 13% to 15% belongs to the top ten. Material: glioma tissue, nonneoplastic brain tissue, or PBMCs (not recorded which). Source of these receptors: a human donor with low-grade glioma or glioblastoma, undergoing nonglioma brain surgery, or in good health (not recorded which).

With respect to this clonotype: A much larger clone is a single base away; this may be a read error. This sequence joins TRBV14 and TRBJ2-7; D is undetermined. The CDR3 spans 14 residues. The germline gives CDR1 SGHDN, CDR2 FVKESK. Written as DNA, the CDR3 is TGTGCCAGCAGCCAAGGCCAGCTAATCTACAAGCAGTACTTC. The encoded protein is CASSQGQLIYKQYF.

In the case of this clonotype: The junction shows a germline mismatch at one end, possibly a read error. The V gene is TRBV6-2 or TRBV6-3, the J gene TRBJ1-1, with D hard to call. The CDR3 totals 14 residues. Germline loops: CDR1 MNHEY, CDR2 SVGEGT. In nucleotides, the CDR3 is TGTGCCGGCAGTTACTCGGCTATTAACGCTGAAGCTTTCTTT. Amino acid sequence: CAGSYSAINAEAFF.

As concerns this clonotype: A much more abundant neighbour one base away suggests this may be a read error. The rearrangement uses TRBV20-1 and TRBJ2-1; possibly TRBD1 or TRBD2 for D (5 bases each). Germline V lookup: CDR1 DFQATT, CDR2 SNEGSKA (reference sequence). Trimming stripped 2 bases from V and 13 bases from J, with 15 bases between. The CDR3 is 12 amino acids. This chain's CDR3 is CSARTPGARQFF. CDR3 DNA: TGCAGTGCTAGAACCCCCGGGGCTAGACAGTTCTTC.

Concerning this clonotype itself: This may be a read error, as it is one base from a much larger clone. V is TRBV7-2 and J is TRBJ2-4; no firm D call. The germline V and J ends were trimmed by 4 bases and 0 bases, with 16 bases remaining between them. There are 17 residues in the CDR3. CDR1 and CDR2 from the germline V gene are SGHTA and FQGNSA. CDR3 region: CASSSYRLRQAKNIQYF. The DNA of the CDR3 is TGTGCCAGCAGCTCTTACCGATTAAGACAAGCCAAAAACATTCAGTACTTC.

This clonotype was recorded many times. CDR3 coding DNA: TGTGCCAGCAGTCCTACCCCAAACAGCAATCAGCCCCAGCATTTT. It is translated as CASSPTPNSNQPQHF. J is TRBJ1-5 and V is TRBV6-1; D gene unclear. This CDR3 comprises 15 residues. V was pared by 5 bases and J by 1 base, with 12 bases between. Germline lookup yields CDR1 MNHNS and CDR2 SASEGT.

This clonotype was detected ten times or more. The V and J genes are TRBV29-1 and TRBJ2-1; TRBD2 aligns across 11 bases. After removal of 6 bases from V and 7 bases from J, the junction contained 8 bases not matched to a gene. The CDR3 is 14 amino acids. CDR1 and CDR2 (germline): SQVTM, ANQGSEA. The CDR3 DNA is TGCAGCGTGACACCGGGACTAGCGGAAAATGAGCAGTTCTTC. This codes for CSVTPGLAENEQFF.

This clonotype was observed a few times. Being one base from a much bigger clone, this may be a read error. The chain combines TRBV7-6 with TRBJ2-1, with 9 bases lining up with TRBD2. Germline loops: CDR1 SGHVS, CDR2 FNYEAQ. Germline trimming cut 5 bases from V and 4 bases from J; bases unmatched to any gene: 9. CDR3 size: 16 residues. CDR3 sequence: CASSPRLADGYNEQFF. In DNA, the CDR3 is TGTGCCAGCAGCCCCCGACTAGCGGACGGATACAATGAGCAGTTCTTC.

Comments on this clonotype: A much larger clonotype is one base distant, so this may be a read error. The chain links TRBV6-5 to TRBJ1-3; D is unresolved. Trimming removed 7 bases at V and 1 base at J, with 17 bases between. The CDR3 sequence is 16 residues long. Germline V gene lookup returns CDR1 MNHEY and CDR2 SVGAGI. In DNA form, the CDR3 reads TGTGCCAGCACCTCGACCGGGAGCGCTTCTGGAAACACCATATATTTT. It codes for CASTSTGSASGNTIYF.

This clonotype was observed at least ten times. The rearrangement links TRBV19 to TRBJ1-2; D is possibly TRBD1 (6 bases). The germline V and J ends were trimmed by 6 bases and 4 bases, with 12 bases remaining between them. This CDR3 is built from 13 residues. Germline V lookup: CDR1 LNHDA, CDR2 SQIVND (reference sequence). CDR3 protein: CASSPTGLYGYTF. The DNA of the CDR3 is TGTGCCAGTAGCCCTACAGGGCTCTATGGCTACACCTTC.